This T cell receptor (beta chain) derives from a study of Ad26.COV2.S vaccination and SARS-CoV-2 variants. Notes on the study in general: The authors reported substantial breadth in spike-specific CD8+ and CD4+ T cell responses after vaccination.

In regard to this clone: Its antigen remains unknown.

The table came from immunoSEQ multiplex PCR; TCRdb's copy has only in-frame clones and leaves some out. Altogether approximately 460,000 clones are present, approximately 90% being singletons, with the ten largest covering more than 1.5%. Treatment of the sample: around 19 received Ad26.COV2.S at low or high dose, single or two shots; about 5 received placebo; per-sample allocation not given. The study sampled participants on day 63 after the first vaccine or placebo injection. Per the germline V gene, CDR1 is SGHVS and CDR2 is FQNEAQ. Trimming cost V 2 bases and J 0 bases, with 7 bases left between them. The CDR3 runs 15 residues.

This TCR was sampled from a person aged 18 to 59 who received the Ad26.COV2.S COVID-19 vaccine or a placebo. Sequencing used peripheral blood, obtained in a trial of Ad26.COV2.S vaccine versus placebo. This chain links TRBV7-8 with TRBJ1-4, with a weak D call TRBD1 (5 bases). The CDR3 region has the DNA TGTGCCAGCAGCTTACGGGGGGCAACTAATGAAAAACTGTTTTTT. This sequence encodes CASSLRGATNEKLFF. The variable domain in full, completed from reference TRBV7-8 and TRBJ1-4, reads GAGVSQSPRYKVAKRGQDVALRCDPISGHVSLFWYQQALGQGPEFLTYFQNEAQLDKSGLPSDRFFAERPEGSVSTLKIQRTQQEDSAVYLCASSLRGATNEKLFFGSGTQLSVL.